This TCR beta chain was sequenced in a study of T cells in localized non-small cell lung cancer. This clone came up once. The antigen is not known. The protocol was immunoSEQ multiplex PCR, while the TCRdb copy is restricted to in-frame clones and leaves out a portion. The profile shows fewer than 75,000 clones, approximately 84% of them singletons. General observations from the study: Overall survival was longer when the density of T cells in the blood was higher.

CDR1 is SGDLS, CDR2 YYNGEE, per germline. Trimming pared 5 bases from V and 7 bases from J, leaving 16 bases between. There are 14 residues in the CDR3. The receptor was isolated from a female donor at least 60 years old with stage I lung adenocarcinoma. The chain carries TRBV9 and TRBJ1-5; no reliable D call. The sample in question was peripheral blood, obtained before any cancer treatment. The CDR3 region is CASSSEPGGQPQHF. The CDR3 DNA sequence: TGTGCCAGCAGTTCCGAGCCCGGTGGGCAGCCCCAGCATTTT.